This TCR beta chain was profiled in a study of post-analysis software for immune sequencing data. General observations from the study: A handful of TRBV segments were significantly more frequent in patients than in controls. TRBV5-6, TRBV5-1 and TRBV20-1 were among these segments.

This clonotype showed up just a few times. Its specificity is unknown. V lost 5 bases to trimming and J lost 4 bases; unmatched junction nucleotides: 4. In germline, CDR1 is PRHDT, CDR2 FYEKMQ (reference sequence). This CDR3 has 15 amino acids. Unique molecular identifiers had been added to the TCR beta cDNA libraries. TCRdb reanalysed the PCR reads using MiXCR and keeps one entry per CDR3 protein. Of approximately 570,000 distinct CDR3 sequences in the sample, roughly 45% were seen once. Sequences were obtained from blood. V is TRBV13 and J is TRBJ2-7, with 14 bases lining up with TRBD2. The receptor's source is a girl under 18 with multiple sclerosis. The CDR3: CASSRRLAGGYEQYF. CDR3 DNA sequence: TGTGCCAGCAGCCGACGACTAGCGGGAGGGTACGAGCAGTACTTC. The full variable domain, in which reference TRBV13 and TRBJ2-7 provide the parts outside the CDR3, is AAGVIQSPRHLIKEKRETATLKCYPIPRHDTVYWYQQGPGQDPQFLISFYEKMQSDKGSIPDRFSAQQFSDYHSELNMSSLELGDSALYFCASSRRLAGGYEQYFGPGTRLTVT.